Listed here are 17 T cell receptor beta chains from one sample, sequenced in a study of blood T cell repertoires in COVID-19. TCRdb's copy holds only in-frame clones and misses some; the assay was immunoSEQ multiplex PCR. The table has 300,000 to 350,000 clones, over 70% seen once. Material: peripheral blood. The receptors come from a woman aged 45-65 years with COVID-19, enrolled during active disease.

The chain employs TRBV9 and TRBJ2-2; D not certain. The germline V and J ends were trimmed by 0 bases and 3 bases, with 6 bases remaining between them. Germline CDR1 SGDLS, CDR2 YYNGEE. This CDR3 region has 14 residues. CDR3 DNA sequence: TGTGCCAGCAGCGTAGTGCCAGACACCGGGGAGCTGTTTTTT. It encodes CASSVVPDTGELFF.

The V and J genes are TRBV5-6 and TRBJ1-1; no definite D call. The germline V gene has CDR1 SGHDT and CDR2 YYEEEE. Trimming took off 1 base at V and 4 bases at J, with 5 bases between the two ends. This CDR3 has 12 residues. DNA of the CDR3: TGTGCCAGCAGCTTGCGGAGCACTGAAGCTTTCTTT. It yields the protein CASSLRSTEAFF. Full variable domain (remainder filled in from reference TRBV5-6 and TRBJ1-1): DAGVTQSPTHLIKTRGQQVTLRCSPKSGHDTVSWYQQALGQGPQFIFQYYEEEERQRGNFPDRFSGHQFPNYSSELNVNALLLGDSALYLCASSLRSTEAFFGQGTRLTVV.

This chain joins TRBV6-2 or TRBV6-3 and TRBJ1-2; possible D gene TRBD1, 5 bases. Trimming left V 0 bases short and J 6 bases short, with 23 bases between. The CDR3 runs to 18 residues. In germline, CDR1 is MNHEY, CDR2 SVGEGT. CDR3 sequence: CASSYSKFRAGSSDGYTF. In DNA form, the CDR3 reads TGTGCCAGCAGTTACTCGAAGTTCCGGGCAGGGTCGTCCGATGGCTACACCTTC.

A note on this clone: Other DNA sequences of this sample code for an identical CDR3. The V call is TRBV3-1 (or the pseudogene TRBV3-2), the J call TRBJ2-1; TRBD2 aligns across 9 bases. V dropped 1 base and J dropped 6; count of bases not matched to a gene: 4. Per the germline V gene, CDR1 is LGHDT and CDR2 is YNNKEL (reference sequence). There are 15 residues in the CDR3. CDR3 DNA sequence: TGTGCCAGCAGCCAAGGCCTAGCGGGAAGCAATGAGCAGTTCTTC. The encoded protein is CASSQGLAGSNEQFF.

The sample holds one count of this clone. This chain uses TRBV6-5 with TRBJ2-7, with D maybe TRBD1 (6 bases). Germline V gene sequence: CDR1 MNHEY, CDR2 SVGAGI. The CDR3 runs to 15 residues. V lost 0 bases, J lost 3 bases, and 12 bases lay in between. CDR3 bases: TGTGCCAGCAGTTACTCGTCAGGGGCCCTCTACGAGCAGTACTTC. It translates to CASSYSSGALYEQYF.

V and J are TRBV10-2 and TRBJ2-1; 13 bases map to TRBD2. CDR1 and CDR2 from the germline V gene are WSHSY and SAAADI. The CDR3 loop spans 15 amino acids. With 6 bases clipped from V and 6 bases from J, the junction kept 5 bases outside the gene matches. The CDR3 DNA sequence: TGCGCCAGCAGACTAGCGGGAGGGCCGGTCAATGAGCAGTTCTTC. Protein product: CASRLAGGPVNEQFF.

The V gene is TRBV30, the J gene TRBJ2-1; tentatively, D is TRBD2 (6 bases). The length of the CDR3 is 12 residues. Trimming took off 2 bases at V and 9 bases at J, with 11 bases between the two ends. Germline-derived CDR1 and CDR2 are GTSNPN and SVGIG (reference sequence). For the CDR3, the DNA is TGTGCCTGGAGTCTCGTAGCGGTTGAGCAGTTCTTC. It specifies CAWSLVAVEQFF.

The chain recombines TRBV27 with TRBJ2-7; D unresolved. CDR3 length: 13 amino acids. Deletions cut 3 bases from V and 7 bases from J, with 13 bases between. From germline, CDR1 is MNHEY and CDR2 SMNVEV (reference sequence). The CDR3 reads CASSLSGSGEQYF. For the CDR3, the DNA is TGTGCCAGCAGTTTGTCTGGTTCGGGTGAGCAGTACTTC.

This chain links TRBV27 with TRBJ2-3; TRBD2 agrees at 10 bases. CDR3 size: 14 residues. With V trimmed by 6 bases and J by 1 base, 1 base remained unmatched. CDR1 and CDR2 from the germline V gene are MNHEY and SMNVEV (reference sequence). The CDR3 sequence is CASRLAGRTDTQYF. CDR3 coding DNA: TGTGCCAGCAGACTAGCGGGACGCACAGATACGCAGTATTTT.

The rearrangement uses TRBV28 and TRBJ1-6; unclear D gene. The V end lost 3 bases, the J end lost 0 bases, and 18 bases lay between the germline ends. The CDR3 is 19 residues long. The germline CDR1 and CDR2 sequences are MDHEN and SYDVKM. CDR3 DNA: TGTGCCAGCAGTTTCGCTCAAAGGCCGGGAAGCTCCTATAATTCACCCCTCCACTTT. It specifies CASSFAQRPGSSYNSPLHF.

J is TRBJ2-3 and V is TRBV7-9; 8 nucleotides align to TRBD1. The CDR3 loop spans 18 amino acids. Germline-derived CDR1 and CDR2 are SEHNR and FQNEAQ (reference sequence). V gave up 2 bases and J gave up 3 bases; unmatched junction bases: 13. CDR3 DNA sequence: TGTGCCAGCAGCTTAAGTGGATCTTCTACAGGGGGGACAGATACGCAGTATTTT. Translated, it gives CASSLSGSSTGGTDTQYF.

This chain links TRBV19 with TRBJ2-7; 8 nucleotides align to TRBD1. Trimming took 3 bases from V and 0 from J; bases not matched to a gene: 1. The CDR3 runs 14 residues. From germline, CDR1 is LNHDA and CDR2 SQIVND (reference sequence). The CDR3 DNA is TGTGCCAGTAGTATGGACAGGGACTCCTACGAGCAGTACTTC. Its translation is CASSMDRDSYEQYF.

The rearrangement links TRBV5-6 to TRBJ1-3, with D possibly matching TRBD1 (5 bases). With 3 bases removed from V and 0 bases from J, the gap between germline ends came to 13 bases. From germline, CDR1 is SGHDT and CDR2 YYEEEE. The CDR3 is 16 amino acids. In nucleotides, the CDR3 is TGTGCCAGCAGCTCGACAGTTCTCTACTCTGGAAACACCATATATTTT. Protein: CASSSTVLYSGNTIYF.

The chain uses TRBV2 and TRBJ2-7; TRBD2 might be the D (6 bases). CDR3 size: 14 residues. Trimming left V 4 bases short and J 2 bases short, with 12 bases between. Looked up from germline, CDR1 is SNHLY and CDR2 is FYNNEI. CDR3 coding DNA: TGTGCCAGCAGTGCCGGCAGGGAGGCCTACGAGCAGTACTTC. It is translated as CASSAGREAYEQYF.

The rearrangement joins TRBV6-5 to TRBJ1-2; 9 nucleotides line up with TRBD1. Germline CDR1 and CDR2: MNHEY and SVGAGI. This CDR3 comprises 14 residues. V lost 6 bases and J lost 4; bases outside the gene matches: 6. The CDR3, as DNA: TGTGCCAGCAGACACGACAGGGGGGCCTATGGCTACACCTTC. Protein: CASRHDRGAYGYTF.

The V gene is TRBV7-8, the J gene TRBJ1-1; D is unclear. Germline lookup yields CDR1 SGHVS and CDR2 FQNEAQ. The V end was cut by 3 bases, the J end by 0 bases, with 8 bases between. This CDR3 has 14 amino acids. CDR3 loop: CASSLARLNTEAFF. For the CDR3, the DNA is TGTGCCAGCAGCTTGGCTAGACTGAACACTGAAGCTTTCTTT.

The chain couples TRBV15 to TRBJ1-2; D is unclear. The germline V gene has CDR1 LNHNV and CDR2 YYDKDF (reference sequence). V was trimmed by 4 bases and J by 8 bases, leaving 14 bases between them. This CDR3 has 13 residues. The CDR3 sequence: CATSTPRSPGYTF. CDR3 DNA sequence: TGTGCCACCAGCACCCCGCGGTCTCCCGGCTACACCTTC. Based on the CDR3 plus reference TRBV15 and TRBJ1-2, the full variable domain is DAMVIQNPRYQVTQFGKPVTLSCSQTLNHNVMYWYQQKSSQAPKLLFHYYDKDFNNEADTPDNFQSRRPNTSFCFLDIRSPGLGDTAMYLCATSTPRSPGYTFGSGTRLTVV.